The 20 T cell receptor beta chains reported below all come from one sample, sequenced in a study of T cells in localized non-small cell lung cancer. Clones were sequenced by immunoSEQ multiplex PCR, and TCRdb holds only the in-frame ones, with some missing. The sample holds about 13,000 clones, 25% to 30% seen once. The sequences come from lung tumor tissue, collected before any cancer treatment. Every receptor here comes from a female donor at least 60 years old with stage I lung adenocarcinoma.

This clone turned up a few times. This chain connects TRBV5-1 to TRBJ2-2; D may be TRBD1 (5 bases). CDR1 is SGHRS, CDR2 YFSETQ, per germline. The V and J ends lost 0 bases and 4 bases respectively, with 10 bases between them. This CDR3 spans 15 amino acids. The CDR3, as DNA: TGCGCCAGCAGCTTGGGCAGGGCCAGCACCGGGGAGCTGTTTTTT. This translates into CASSLGRASTGELFF.

Ten or more counts support this clone. This chain connects TRBV6-8 to TRBJ1-1; unclear D gene. Deletions cut 5 bases from V and 1 base from J, with 8 bases between. The CDR3 is 13 amino acids. CDR1 and CDR2 (germline): MNHGY, SAAAGT. The CDR3 protein is CASSENRNTEAFF. In DNA form, the CDR3 reads TGTGCCAGCAGTGAGAACAGGAACACTGAAGCTTTCTTT.

The rearrangement links TRBV18 to TRBJ1-1, with D maybe TRBD1 (5 bases). The CDR3 contains 13 residues. The V and J ends lost 3 bases and 4 bases respectively, with 9 bases between them. Per germline, CDR1 KGHSH and CDR2 LQKENI. The CDR3 sequence: CASSPAGTTEAFF. For the CDR3, the DNA is TGTGCCAGCTCACCGGCGGGGACCACTGAAGCTTTCTTT.

This clone has a handful of counts. This chain connects TRBV11-3 to TRBJ2-1; 14 nucleotides match TRBD2. CDR3 length: 16 amino acids. The trim removed 5 bases at V and 10 bases at J, leaving 10 bases unmatched. CDR1 is SGHNT and CDR2 is YENEEA in the germline V gene. The CDR3 sequence is CASSQAGTSGSREQFF. CDR3 DNA: TGTGCCAGCAGCCAAGCGGGGACTAGCGGGAGTCGGGAGCAGTTCTTC.

V usage is TRBV11-3 and J usage is TRBJ2-5; 13 positions match TRBD2. The CDR3 sequence is 16 residues long. The germline gives CDR1 SGHNT, CDR2 YENEEA. With V trimmed by 1 base and J by 5 bases, 4 bases remained unmatched. DNA for the CDR3: TGTGCCAGCAGCTTAGGGACTAGCGGGAGTTGGGAGACCCAGTACTTC. Its protein is CASSLGTSGSWETQYF.

The V and J genes are TRBV23-1 and TRBJ1-2; 11 nucleotides align to TRBD1. TRBV23-1 is recorded as an ORF, its role being uncertain. CDR3 length: 15 amino acids. V lost 3 bases, J lost 4 bases, and 4 bases stayed unmatched. The DNA of the CDR3 is TGCGCCAGCAGTCAGGGACAGGGGGTTTCCTATGGCTACACCTTC. This codes for CASSQGQGVSYGYTF.

This clone was seen at least ten times. The chain uses TRBV11-3 and TRBJ1-1; D is ambiguous. The germline V and J ends were trimmed by 0 bases and 1 base, with 6 bases remaining between them. CDR3 length: 14 residues. CDR1 SGHNT and CDR2 YENEEA come from the germline V gene. The CDR3 DNA reads TGTGCCAGCAGCTTAGATCGGTGGAACACTGAAGCTTTCTTT. The encoded protein is CASSLDRWNTEAFF.

The genes are TRBV4-1 and TRBJ1-4, with D hard to call. The CDR3 contains 12 residues. CDR1 is MGHRA, CDR2 YSYEKL, per germline. The V and J ends lost 2 bases and 7 bases respectively, with 5 bases between them. CDR3 nucleotides: TGCGCCAGCAGCCAATTGGTTGAAAAACTGTTTTTT. This translates into CASSQLVEKLFF.

The rearrangement joins TRBV29-1 to TRBJ2-5; 8 positions match TRBD2. This CDR3 comprises 14 residues. Per the germline V gene, CDR1 is SQVTM and CDR2 is ANQGSEA. The trim removed 5 bases at V and 5 bases at J, leaving 10 bases unmatched. CDR3 coding DNA: TGCAGCGTTCCCCCGGGACTAGAGTCGGAGACCCAGTACTTC. Translated, it gives CSVPPGLESETQYF.

The sample holds a few counts of this clone. This rearrangement joins TRBV6-8 to TRBJ1-6, with D possibly being TRBD1 (5 bases). CDR3 length: 12 amino acids. V was cut by 4 bases and J by 14 bases, with 12 bases left in between. Germline values: CDR1 MNHGY, CDR2 SAAAGT. The CDR3 region is CASSLAHRTLHF. The CDR3 nucleotides are TGTGCCAGCAGTTTGGCCCACAGGACCCTCCACTTT.

In its sample, this clone was seen many times. The V and J genes are TRBV11-3 and TRBJ2-1, with 9 bases matching TRBD2. V trimming: 7 bases; J trimming: 6 bases; junction bases outside the gene matches: 7. CDR1 is SGHNT and CDR2 is YENEEA in the germline V gene. The CDR3 runs 14 residues. CDR3 in amino acids: CASTLAGGVNEQFF. DNA for the CDR3: TGTGCCAGCACCCTCGCGGGAGGGGTCAATGAGCAGTTCTTC. Supplemented by reference TRBV11-3 and TRBJ2-1, the full variable domain reads EAGVVQSPRYKIIEKKQPVAFWCNPISGHNTLYWYLQNLGQGPELLIRYENEEAVDDSQLPKDRFSAERLKGVDSTLKIQPAELGDSAVYLCASTLAGGVNEQFFGPGTRLTVL.

This clone was observed at least ten times. The chain combines TRBV11-3 with TRBJ1-1, with D tentatively TRBD1 (6 bases). Deletions cut 2 bases from V and 4 bases from J, with 14 bases between. The CDR3 is made up of 15 amino acids. Germline CDR1 and CDR2: SGHNT and YENEEA. Here the CDR3 DNA reads TGTGCCAGCAGCTTACGGGTTCAGGGGCCCACTGAAGCTTTCTTT. Protein: CASSLRVQGPTEAFF.

This clone appeared a few times. The chain couples TRBV11-3 to TRBJ1-1, with TRBD1 matching over 11 bases. Germline V gene sequence: CDR1 SGHNT, CDR2 YENEEA. The length of the CDR3 is 17 residues. The junction had 10 bases not matched to a gene; V was cut back by 5 bases and J by 2 bases. The DNA of the CDR3 is TGTGCCAGCAGCCTGGGACAGGGGGTGGGGACAAACACTGAAGCTTTCTTT. The encoded protein is CASSLGQGVGTNTEAFF.

V gene TRBV30 combines with J gene TRBJ1-3; TRBD1 is a possible D gene (5 bases). Deletions cut 3 bases from V and 0 bases from J, with 12 bases between. This CDR3 has 15 amino acids. CDR1 is GTSNPN, CDR2 SVGIG, per germline (reference sequence). DNA for the CDR3: TGTGCCTGGAGGTTCCCGGGGGGCTCTGGAAACACCATATATTTT. It encodes CAWRFPGGSGNTIYF.

This clone was observed a handful of times. V is TRBV19 and J is TRBJ1-2; the match to TRBD1 covers 7 bases. The V and J ends lost 4 bases and 7 bases, in that order; junction bases with no gene match: 3. Germline V gene data show CDR1 as LNHDA and CDR2 as SQIVND (reference sequence). The CDR3 runs to 12 residues. CDR3 sequence (DNA): TGTGCCAGTAGTACAGGGGGGGTTGGCTACACCTTC. As protein: CASSTGGVGYTF.

This clone was observed a handful of times. The chain carries TRBV19 and TRBJ1-3, with a tentative D call TRBD1 (6 bases). Trimming pared 5 bases from V and 0 bases from J, leaving 20 bases between. The CDR3 runs 18 residues. CDR1 LNHDA and CDR2 SQIVND come from the germline V gene (reference sequence). The CDR3 bases are TGTGCCAGTAGTCCCATTACGACAGGCCCCGTCTCTGGAAACACCATATATTTT. This sequence encodes CASSPITTGPVSGNTIYF.

CDR3 region: CASSQEQLPGYGYTF. The CDR3 DNA is TGTGCCAGCAGCCAAGAACAACTCCCTGGCTATGGCTACACCTTC. The V and J genes are TRBV14 and TRBJ1-2; D gene unclear. V lost 0 bases, J lost 4 bases, and 12 bases lay in between. This CDR3 has 15 amino acids. CDR1 is SGHDN, CDR2 FVKESK, per germline.

The J gene is TRBJ2-1, the V gene TRBV18, with D possibly TRBD2 on 7 matching bases. This CDR3 region has 17 residues. Germline-derived CDR1 and CDR2 are KGHSH and LQKENI. The ends were cut back, 0 bases at V and 0 bases at J, with 12 bases in the middle. The CDR3 spells CASSPPVGGGSYNEQFF. CDR3 sequence (DNA): TGTGCCAGCTCACCACCGGTGGGAGGGGGCTCCTACAATGAGCAGTTCTTC.

CDR3 region: CAWSRRTGVNEKLFF. CDR3 nucleotide sequence: TGTGCCTGGAGTCGAAGGACAGGGGTTAATGAAAAACTGTTTTTT. The V and J genes are TRBV30 and TRBJ1-4; 9 bases are a match to TRBD1. V lost 2 bases, J lost 4 bases, and 5 bases stayed unmatched. Germline V gene data show CDR1 as GTSNPN and CDR2 as SVGIG (reference sequence). CDR3 length equals 15 residues.

This clone was observed a few times. The chain has TRBV4-1 and TRBJ1-2; TRBD1 might be the D (5 bases). Trimming removed 7 bases at V and 9 bases at J, with 18 bases between. CDR3 length: 13 amino acids. Germline V gives CDR1 MGHRA, CDR2 YSYEKL. CDR3 amino acids: CASTHGGVNSYTF. In nucleotides, the CDR3 is TGCGCCAGCACCCACGGGGGGGTTAATAGCTACACCTTC.